The 20 T cell receptor beta chains below come from one sample, sequenced in a study of regulatory T cells in long-lasting Graves disease. Time point indicated: newly diagnosed GD, antithyroid drugs for less than 3 months. PBMC-extracted RNA yielded the TCR library. Libraries of TCR beta came from iRepertoire HTBI primers plus Arm-PCR of CDR3 regions. TCRdb used MiXCR to reprocess the multiplex PCR reads, holding one entry per CDR3 protein. This sample has some 220,000 distinct CDR3 sequences, with roughly 18% found just once. The same sample was also used in a study of T cells in Graves' hyperthyroidism and ophthalmopathy.

Source: peripheral blood mononuclear cells (PBMCs), taken at new diagnosis, from a patient treated with antithyroid drugs. Every receptor here comes from a woman aged 30 to 39 with Graves disease.

This clonotype has a count of ten or more. The CDR3 region has the DNA TGTGCCAGTAGCCCGGCCCGGGGGGTTAGCACAGATACGCAGTATTTT. It yields the protein CASSPARGVSTDTQYF. The chain uses TRBV19 and TRBJ2-3; TRBD2 agrees at 7 bases. Looked up from germline, CDR1 is LNHDA and CDR2 is SQIVND (reference sequence). The trim removed 6 bases at V and 0 bases at J, leaving 9 bases unmatched. The CDR3 spans 16 residues.

Turning to this clonotype: Only one base separates this from a far larger clonotype, so it likely reflects a read error. The chain combines TRBV6-1 with TRBJ1-1, with D uncertain. This CDR3 is built from 13 residues. Trimming removed 10 bases at V and 3 bases at J, with 15 bases between. Germline V gene data show CDR1 as MNHNS and CDR2 as SASEGT. The CDR3: CATEADMDTEAFF. The CDR3 bases are TGTGCCACCGAGGCCGACATGGACACTGAAGCTTTCTTT.

The V call is TRBV2, the J call TRBJ2-3; D is tentatively TRBD1 or TRBD2 (5 bases each). From germline, CDR1 is SNHLY and CDR2 FYNNEI. With 4 bases removed from V and 1 base from J, the gap between germline ends came to 9 bases. The CDR3 is 14 residues long. This chain's CDR3 is CASSGGSRTDTQYF. In DNA form, the CDR3 reads TGTGCCAGCAGTGGGGGGTCGCGCACAGATACGCAGTATTTT.

This clonotype was observed many times. The chain recombines TRBV30 with TRBJ1-5; a possible D gene is TRBD1 (5 bases). The CDR3 is 14 amino acids. Trimming pared 0 bases from V and 4 bases from J, leaving 10 bases between. Germline assignment: CDR1 GTSNPN and CDR2 SVGIG (reference sequence). For the CDR3, the DNA is TGTGCCTGGAGTGTATACGGGACTAATCAGCCCCAGCATTTT. It translates to CAWSVYGTNQPQHF.

This clonotype was detected ten times or more. The V gene is TRBV9, the J gene TRBJ2-1, with D tentatively TRBD2 (6 bases). CDR1 and CDR2 (germline): SGDLS, YYNGEE. V was trimmed by 5 bases and J by 9 bases, leaving 18 bases between them. This CDR3 spans 14 amino acids. The CDR3 sequence: CASRVNGGTGEQFF. The CDR3 bases are TGTGCCAGCAGGGTTAACGGGGGTACCGGTGAGCAGTTCTTC.

Ten or more counts support this clonotype. The V gene is TRBV4-2, the J gene TRBJ1-6; no clear D gene. This CDR3 region has 15 residues. Deletions cut 0 bases from V and 9 bases from J, with 12 bases between. The germline V gene encodes CDR1 LGHNA and CDR2 YNFKEQ. CDR3 nucleotides: TGTGCCAGCAGCCAAGAGAAGTCCCACTTTTCACCCCTCCACTTT. Protein: CASSQEKSHFSPLHF.

The count of this clonotype is one. A read error may produce the germline difference seen at one junction end. The V gene is TRBV7-9, the J gene TRBJ1-4; 9 bases line up with TRBD1. There are 15 residues in the CDR3. Germline V gene lookup returns CDR1 SEHNR and CDR2 FQNEAQ (reference sequence). This CDR3 reads CASSAGQGRGEKLLF. The CDR3 DNA sequence: TGTGCCAGCAGCGCTGGACAGGGGCGAGGGGAAAAACTGTTGTTT.

The V gene is TRBV19, the J gene TRBJ2-5; 8 positions match TRBD1. V lost 3 bases, J lost 1 base, and 4 bases stayed unmatched. The CDR3 sequence is 15 residues long. Germline values: CDR1 LNHDA, CDR2 SQIVND (reference sequence). In nucleotides, the CDR3 is TGTGCCAGTAGTATCAGGGGGACAGGCCAAGAGACCCAGTACTTC. It specifies CASSIRGTGQETQYF.

The gene calls are TRBV5-8 and TRBJ2-7, with D hard to call. The germline CDR1 and CDR2 sequences are SGHTS and YDEGEE. CDR3 length: 16 residues. Trimming removed 0 bases at V and 1 base at J, with 14 bases between. In DNA form, the CDR3 reads TGTGCCAGCAGCTTGGCCGAAGGGTTGAGTTCCTACGAGCAGTACTTC. Amino acids: CASSLAEGLSSYEQYF.

This clonotype has at least ten counts. The V and J genes are TRBV7-3 and TRBJ1-6; D not certain. This CDR3 contains 14 residues. The germline V and J ends were trimmed by 2 bases and 4 bases, with 6 bases remaining between them. Germline assignment: CDR1 SGHTA and CDR2 FQGTGA. CDR3 region: CASSLQPYNSPLHF. The CDR3 bases are TGTGCCAGCAGCTTACAACCGTATAATTCACCCCTCCACTTT.

The sample holds many counts of this clonotype. The rearrangement joins TRBV18 to TRBJ1-1; D is unclear. Germline V CDR1 and CDR2: KGHSH, LQKENI. There are 14 residues in the CDR3. Trimming pared 1 base from V and 4 bases from J, leaving 10 bases between. The CDR3 region is CASSPLETATEAFF. Here the CDR3 DNA reads TGTGCCAGCTCACCACTTGAGACGGCCACTGAAGCTTTCTTT.

This clonotype was recorded many times. CDR3 in amino acids: CAWTPGLHNEKLFF. DNA of the CDR3: TGTGCCTGGACCCCGGGACTGCATAATGAAAAACTGTTTTTT. The chain carries TRBV30 and TRBJ1-4, with D tentatively TRBD1 (5 bases). Germline assignment: CDR1 GTSNPN and CDR2 SVGIG (reference sequence). CDR3 length: 14 amino acids. V was cut by 4 bases and J by 4 bases, with 13 bases left in between.

This clonotype was observed many times. V gene TRBV28 combines with J gene TRBJ1-1; D is possibly TRBD1 (5 bases). CDR3 length equals 12 residues. V was cut by 5 bases and J by 10 bases, with 14 bases left in between. The V gene's germline CDR1 is MDHEN and CDR2 SYDVKM. The CDR3 region has the DNA TGTGCCAGCAGTCCAGGGACTTGGATAGCTTTCTTT. Its translation is CASSPGTWIAFF.

This clonotype was observed many times. The J gene is TRBJ2-5, the V gene TRBV28; the match to TRBD1 covers 7 bases. Germline CDR1 is MDHEN and CDR2 is SYDVKM. This CDR3 contains 15 residues. V lost 5 bases, J lost 3 bases, and 9 bases stayed unmatched. For the CDR3, the DNA is TGTGCCAGCAGTCCGACAGGGAAGAGGGAAGAGACCCAGTACTTC. This codes for CASSPTGKREETQYF.

This clonotype appeared many times. The chain links TRBV30 to TRBJ2-2; D is perhaps TRBD1 (5 bases). The V and J ends lost 7 bases and 0 bases respectively, with 12 bases between them. CDR3 length: 14 amino acids. Germline V gives CDR1 GTSNPN, CDR2 SVGIG (reference sequence). In DNA, the CDR3 is TGTGCCTCTCCTGGCAGGGCGAACACCGGGGAGCTGTTTTTT. Protein sequence: CASPGRANTGELFF.

This clonotype was seen repeatedly, ten times or more. The J gene is TRBJ2-7, the V gene TRBV2; the D gene is possibly TRBD2 (6 bases). Trimming left V 8 bases short and J 3 bases short, with 20 bases between. The CDR3 has 15 residues. Germline V gene data show CDR1 as SNHLY and CDR2 as FYNNEI. CDR3: CASQFPGEYLYEQYF. The CDR3 nucleotides are TGTGCCAGCCAGTTCCCGGGAGAATACCTCTACGAGCAGTACTTC.

The sample holds a few counts of this clonotype. The V call is TRBV20-1, the J call TRBJ2-3, with TRBD2 matching over 12 bases. The CDR3 extends over 15 amino acids. V shed 2 bases and J 7 bases; nucleotides not matched to a gene: 7. Germline V gene data show CDR1 as DFQATT and CDR2 as SNEGSKA (reference sequence). The CDR3 DNA reads TGCAGTGCTAGACCTCTAGCGGGAGGGCCACATACGCAGTATTTT. Residues: CSARPLAGGPHTQYF.

This chain joins TRBV6-1 and TRBJ1-4, with 12 bases aligning to TRBD1. The length of the CDR3 is 16 residues. J was trimmed by 8 bases and V by 3 bases; bases with no gene match: 7. From germline, CDR1 is MNHNS and CDR2 SASEGT. CDR3 bases: TGTGCCAGCAGTGAGAGTATAGGGACAGGGGGCGAAAAACTGTTTTTT. Translating it yields CASSESIGTGGEKLFF.

With regard to this clonotype: The junction differs from germline at one of its ends, possibly a read error. The chain recombines TRBV7-7 with TRBJ2-7, with D uncertain. The CDR3 loop spans 14 amino acids. CDR1 is SSHAT and CDR2 is FNYEAQ in the germline V gene (reference sequence). CDR3 amino acids: CASSPGGNSYEQYF. The CDR3 nucleotides are TGTGCTAGCAGCCCCGGTGGGAACTCCTACGAGCAGTACTTC.

This clonotype showed up many times. The rearrangement joins TRBV20-1 to TRBJ1-2; maybe TRBD1 (6 bases). The CDR3 length is 15 residues. V was cut by 5 bases and J by 3 bases, with 19 bases left in between. Germline-derived CDR1 and CDR2 are DFQATT and SNEGSKA (reference sequence). The CDR3 DNA sequence: TGCAGTGCTCGAGGAAGGGCAGGGGAGGACTATGGCTACACCTTC. This gives the protein CSARGRAGEDYGYTF.